These T cell receptor beta chains were read from a single sample in a study of blood T cell repertoires in COVID-19. TCRdb's table, derived via immunoSEQ multiplex PCR, lists solely in-frame clones and lacks some. The table shows approximately 94,000 clones, with about 89% occurring only once. Sequencing was performed on peripheral blood. The receptors were sampled from a man aged 50-60 years with active COVID-19. Each CDR3 is given without its conserved first and last residue. Each record gives: D gene, V gene, J gene, CDR3 protein. A D gene is named only where the DNA matches it firmly.

d_call: .
v_call: TRBV5-4
j_call: TRBJ2-1
cdr3_aa: ASSHPGQEQF

d_call: .
v_call: TRBV3-1/TRBV3-2
j_call: TRBJ2-1
cdr3_aa: ASSQMGRGGEQF

d_call: TRBD1
v_call: TRBV11-2
j_call: TRBJ1-1
cdr3_aa: ASSPRTGNLNTEAF

d_call: TRBD1
v_call: TRBV6-2/TRBV6-3
j_call: TRBJ2-2
cdr3_aa: ASSHPGQGARTGELF

d_call: .
v_call: TRBV10-3
j_call: TRBJ2-5
cdr3_aa: AISEPPAGLPQETQY

d_call: .
v_call: TRBV3-1/TRBV3-2
j_call: TRBJ1-3
cdr3_aa: ASSQDGGRNTIY

d_call: TRBD2
v_call: TRBV4-1
j_call: TRBJ2-1
cdr3_aa: ASSQGPVLAGRDEQF

d_call: .
v_call: TRBV7-9
j_call: TRBJ2-1
cdr3_aa: ASSPGTYNEQF

d_call: TRBD1
v_call: TRBV6-5
j_call: TRBJ1-2
cdr3_aa: ASSYFRTGGNYGYT

d_call: .
v_call: TRBV14
j_call: TRBJ2-5
cdr3_aa: ASSQGGGTVQETQY

d_call: TRBD1
v_call: TRBV5-6
j_call: TRBJ1-4
cdr3_aa: ASSPPGQGNEKLF

d_call: TRBD1
v_call: TRBV18
j_call: TRBJ1-5
cdr3_aa: ASSRTGTGTQPQH

d_call: .
v_call: TRBV5-1
j_call: TRBJ1-1
cdr3_aa: ASSIGTTGTRAF

d_call: TRBD1
v_call: TRBV15
j_call: TRBJ1-1
cdr3_aa: ATSSTGDDTEAF

d_call: TRBD2
v_call: TRBV2
j_call: TRBJ2-3
cdr3_aa: ARHGGLAGATDTQY